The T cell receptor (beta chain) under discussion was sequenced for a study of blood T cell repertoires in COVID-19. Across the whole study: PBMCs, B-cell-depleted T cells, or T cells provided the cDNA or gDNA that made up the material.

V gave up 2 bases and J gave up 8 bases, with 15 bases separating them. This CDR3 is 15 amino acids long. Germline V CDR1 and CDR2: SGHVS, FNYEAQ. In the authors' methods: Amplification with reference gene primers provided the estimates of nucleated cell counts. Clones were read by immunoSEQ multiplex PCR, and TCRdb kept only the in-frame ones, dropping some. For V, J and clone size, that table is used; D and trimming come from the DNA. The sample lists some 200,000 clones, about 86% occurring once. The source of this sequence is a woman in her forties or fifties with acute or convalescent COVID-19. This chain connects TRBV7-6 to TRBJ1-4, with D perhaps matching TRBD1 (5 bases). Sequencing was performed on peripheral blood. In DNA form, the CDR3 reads TGTGCCAGCAGCTTACTGACAGAAGGAAGGGAAAAACTGTTTTTT. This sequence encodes CASSLLTEGREKLFF. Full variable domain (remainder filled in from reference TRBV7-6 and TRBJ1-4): GAGVSQSPRYKVTKRGQDVALRCDPISGHVSLYWYRQALGQGPEFLTYFNYEAQQDKSGLPNDRFSAERPEGSISTLTIQRTEQRDSAMYRCASSLLTEGREKLFFGSGTQLSVL.